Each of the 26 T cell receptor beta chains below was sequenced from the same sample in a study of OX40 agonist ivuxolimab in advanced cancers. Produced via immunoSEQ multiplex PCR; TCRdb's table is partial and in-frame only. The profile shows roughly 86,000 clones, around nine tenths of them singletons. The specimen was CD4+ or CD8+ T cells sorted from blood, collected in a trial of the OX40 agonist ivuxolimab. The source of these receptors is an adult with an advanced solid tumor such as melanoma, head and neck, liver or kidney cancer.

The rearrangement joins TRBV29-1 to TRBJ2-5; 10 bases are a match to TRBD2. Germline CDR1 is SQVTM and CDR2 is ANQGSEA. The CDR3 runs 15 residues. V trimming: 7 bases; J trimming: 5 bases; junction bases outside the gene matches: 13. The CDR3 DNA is TGCAGCGGAGCCTCGGCTAGCGGGAGTCTTGAGACCCAGTACTTC. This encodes CSGASASGSLETQYF.

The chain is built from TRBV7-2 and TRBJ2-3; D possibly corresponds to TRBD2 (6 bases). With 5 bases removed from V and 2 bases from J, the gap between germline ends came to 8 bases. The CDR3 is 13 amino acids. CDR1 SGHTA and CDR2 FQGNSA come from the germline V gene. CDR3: CASSADYTDTQYF. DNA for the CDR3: TGTGCCAGCAGCGCGGACTACACAGATACGCAGTATTTT.

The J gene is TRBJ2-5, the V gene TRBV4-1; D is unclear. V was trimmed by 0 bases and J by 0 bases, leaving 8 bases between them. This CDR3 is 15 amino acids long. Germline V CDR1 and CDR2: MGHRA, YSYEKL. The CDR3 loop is CASSQDGTDQETQYF. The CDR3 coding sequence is TGCGCCAGCAGCCAAGACGGCACGGACCAAGAGACCCAGTACTTC.

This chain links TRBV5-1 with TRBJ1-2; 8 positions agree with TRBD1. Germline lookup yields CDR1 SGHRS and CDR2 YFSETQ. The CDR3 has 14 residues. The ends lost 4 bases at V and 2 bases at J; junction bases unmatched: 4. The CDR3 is CASSPQGANYGYTF. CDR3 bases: TGCGCCAGCAGCCCGCAGGGGGCCAACTATGGCTACACCTTC.

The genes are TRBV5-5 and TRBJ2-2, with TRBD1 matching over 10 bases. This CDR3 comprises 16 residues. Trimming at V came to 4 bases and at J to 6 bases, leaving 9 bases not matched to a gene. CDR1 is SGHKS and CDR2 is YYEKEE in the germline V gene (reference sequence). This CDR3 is CASSIGGQGSAGELFF. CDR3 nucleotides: TGTGCCAGCAGCATAGGGGGACAGGGGTCCGCCGGGGAGCTGTTTTTT.

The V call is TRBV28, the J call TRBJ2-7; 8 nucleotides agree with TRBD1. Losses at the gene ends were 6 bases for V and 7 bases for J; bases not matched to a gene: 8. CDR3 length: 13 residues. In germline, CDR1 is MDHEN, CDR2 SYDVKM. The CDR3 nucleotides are TGTGCCAGCAGGATGCACAGGACAGGGGAGCAGTACTTC. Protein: CASRMHRTGEQYF.

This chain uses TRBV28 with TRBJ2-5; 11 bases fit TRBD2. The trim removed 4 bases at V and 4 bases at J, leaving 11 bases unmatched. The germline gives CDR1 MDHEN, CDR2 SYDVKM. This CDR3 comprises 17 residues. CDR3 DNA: TGTGCCAGCAGTTCCCTACATAGCGGGAGGGGAAGAGAGACCCAGTACTTC. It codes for CASSSLHSGRGRETQYF.

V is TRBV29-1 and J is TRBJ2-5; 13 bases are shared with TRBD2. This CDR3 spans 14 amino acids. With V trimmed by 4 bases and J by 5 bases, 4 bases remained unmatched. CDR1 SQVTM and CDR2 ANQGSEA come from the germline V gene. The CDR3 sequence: CSVGTSGSWETQYF. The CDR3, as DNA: TGCAGCGTTGGGACTAGCGGGAGCTGGGAGACCCAGTACTTC.

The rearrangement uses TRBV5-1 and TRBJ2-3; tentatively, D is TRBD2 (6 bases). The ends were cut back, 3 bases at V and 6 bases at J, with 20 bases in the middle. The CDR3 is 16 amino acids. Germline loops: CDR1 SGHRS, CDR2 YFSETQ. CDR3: CASSSAGRGGKDTQYF. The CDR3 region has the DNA TGCGCCAGCAGCTCGGCAGGACGGGGCGGGAAGGATACGCAGTATTTT.

The CDR3 loop reads CASSEQGEGYEQYF. The CDR3 DNA is TGTGCCAGCAGTGAACAGGGGGAGGGCTACGAGCAGTACTTC. The chain couples TRBV2 to TRBJ2-7; D possibly matches TRBD1 or TRBD2 (7 bases each). The CDR3 loop spans 14 amino acids. Deletions cut 2 bases from V and 3 bases from J, with 11 bases between. Germline values: CDR1 SNHLY, CDR2 FYNNEI.

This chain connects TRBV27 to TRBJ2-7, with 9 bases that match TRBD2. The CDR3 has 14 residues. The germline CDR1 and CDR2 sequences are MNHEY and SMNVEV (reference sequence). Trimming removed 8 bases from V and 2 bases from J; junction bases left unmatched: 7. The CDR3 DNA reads TGTGCCAGCGCGACCCGGACTAGCGCCTACGAGCAGTACTTC. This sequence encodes CASATRTSAYEQYF.

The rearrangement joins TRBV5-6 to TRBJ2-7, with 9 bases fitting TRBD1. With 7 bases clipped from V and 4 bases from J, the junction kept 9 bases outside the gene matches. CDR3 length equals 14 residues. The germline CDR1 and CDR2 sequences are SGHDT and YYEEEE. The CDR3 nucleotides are TGTGCCAGCGCGGGACAGGGAACAACTTACGAGCAGTACTTC. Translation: CASAGQGTTYEQYF. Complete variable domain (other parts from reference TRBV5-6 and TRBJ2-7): DAGVTQSPTHLIKTRGQQVTLRCSPKSGHDTVSWYQQALGQGPQFIFQYYEEEERQRGNFPDRFSGHQFPNYSSELNVNALLLGDSALYLCASAGQGTTYEQYFGPGTRLTVT.

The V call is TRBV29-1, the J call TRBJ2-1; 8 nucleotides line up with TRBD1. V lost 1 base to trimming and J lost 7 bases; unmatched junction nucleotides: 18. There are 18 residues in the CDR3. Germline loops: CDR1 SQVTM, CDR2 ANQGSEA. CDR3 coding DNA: TGCAGCGTTGAAGTACTCCAGGGGGCCAACCTTTTGAATAATGAGCAGTTCTTC. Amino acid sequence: CSVEVLQGANLLNNEQFF.

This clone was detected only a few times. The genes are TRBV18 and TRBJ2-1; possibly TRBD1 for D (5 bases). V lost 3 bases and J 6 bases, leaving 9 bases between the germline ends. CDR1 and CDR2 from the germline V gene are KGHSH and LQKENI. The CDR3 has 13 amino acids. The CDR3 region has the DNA TGTGCCAGCTCACCGGGGCAGTCCAATGAGCAGTTCTTC. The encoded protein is CASSPGQSNEQFF. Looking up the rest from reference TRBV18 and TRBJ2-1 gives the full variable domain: NAGVMQNPRHLVRRRGQEARLRCSPMKGHSHVYWYRQLPEEGLKFMVYLQKENIIDESGMPKERFSAEFPKEGPSILRIQQVVRGDSAAYFCASSPGQSNEQFFGPGTRLTVL.

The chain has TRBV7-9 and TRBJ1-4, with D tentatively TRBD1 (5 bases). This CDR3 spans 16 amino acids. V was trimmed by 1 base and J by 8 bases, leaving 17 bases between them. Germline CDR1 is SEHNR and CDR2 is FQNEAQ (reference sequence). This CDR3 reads CASSLGGIPYSEKLFF. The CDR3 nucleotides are TGTGCCAGCAGCTTAGGGGGGATCCCCTATAGCGAAAAACTGTTTTTT.

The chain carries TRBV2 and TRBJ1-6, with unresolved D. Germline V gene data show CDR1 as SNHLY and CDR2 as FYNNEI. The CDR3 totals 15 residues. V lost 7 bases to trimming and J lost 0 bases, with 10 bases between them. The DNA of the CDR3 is TGTGCCAGCAAGGAGGTATCCTCCTATAATTCACCCCTCCACTTT. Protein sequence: CASKEVSSYNSPLHF.

The CDR3 DNA reads TGTGCCTGGAGCGTATGGGGGGCTGCTAACTATGGCTACACCTTC. This encodes CAWSVWGAANYGYTF. This chain uses TRBV30 with TRBJ1-2, with D tentatively TRBD1 (6 bases). Germline V gives CDR1 GTSNPN, CDR2 SVGIG (reference sequence). V was trimmed by 3 bases and J by 0 bases, leaving 14 bases between them. This CDR3 is 15 amino acids long. Drawing the rest from reference TRBV30 and TRBJ1-2, the complete variable domain is SQTIHQWPATLVQPVGSPLSLECTVEGTSNPNLYWYRQAAGRGLQLLFYSVGIGQISSEVPQNLSASRPQDRQFILSSKKLLLSDSGFYLCAWSVWGAANYGYTFGSGTRLTVV.

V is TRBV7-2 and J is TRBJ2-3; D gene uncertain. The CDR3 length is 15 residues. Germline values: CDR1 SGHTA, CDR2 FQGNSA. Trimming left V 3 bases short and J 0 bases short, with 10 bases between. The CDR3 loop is CASSFRQSSTDTQYF. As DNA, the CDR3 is TGTGCCAGCAGCTTCCGGCAGTCTAGCACAGATACGCAGTATTTT.

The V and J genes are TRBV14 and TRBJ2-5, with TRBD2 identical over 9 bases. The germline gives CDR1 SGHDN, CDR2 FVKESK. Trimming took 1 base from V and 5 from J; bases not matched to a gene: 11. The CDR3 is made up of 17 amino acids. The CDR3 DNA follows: TGTGCCAGCAGCCAAGCCCTACAGCGGGGGGCCAGGGAGACCCAGTACTTC. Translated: CASSQALQRGARETQYF.

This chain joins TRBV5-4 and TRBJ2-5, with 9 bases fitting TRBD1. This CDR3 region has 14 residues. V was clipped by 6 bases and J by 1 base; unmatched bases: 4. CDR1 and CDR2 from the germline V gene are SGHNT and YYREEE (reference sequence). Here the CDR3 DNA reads TGTGCCAGCATCAAGGACAGGGGCCAAGAGACCCAGTACTTC. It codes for CASIKDRGQETQYF.

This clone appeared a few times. The CDR3 protein is CASSLKDGNTEAFF. For the CDR3, the DNA is TGTGCCAGCAGCTTGAAGGATGGGAACACTGAAGCTTTCTTT. The V gene is TRBV7-9, the J gene TRBJ1-1; D uncertain. CDR3 length: 14 amino acids. V lost 3 bases and J 1 base, leaving 9 bases between the germline ends. Germline V gene data show CDR1 as SEHNR and CDR2 as FQNEAQ (reference sequence).

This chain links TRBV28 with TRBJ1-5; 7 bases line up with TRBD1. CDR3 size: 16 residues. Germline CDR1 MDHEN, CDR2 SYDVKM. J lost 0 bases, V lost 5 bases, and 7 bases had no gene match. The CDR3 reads CASSRWTGFSNQPQHF. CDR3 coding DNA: TGTGCCAGCAGTCGCTGGACAGGCTTTAGCAATCAGCCCCAGCATTTT. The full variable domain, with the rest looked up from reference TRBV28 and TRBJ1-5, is DVKVTQSSRYLVKRTGEKVFLECVQDMDHENMFWYRQDPGLGLRLIYFSYDVKMKEKGDIPEGYSVSREKKERFSLILESASTNQTSMYLCASSRWTGFSNQPQHFGDGTRLSIL.

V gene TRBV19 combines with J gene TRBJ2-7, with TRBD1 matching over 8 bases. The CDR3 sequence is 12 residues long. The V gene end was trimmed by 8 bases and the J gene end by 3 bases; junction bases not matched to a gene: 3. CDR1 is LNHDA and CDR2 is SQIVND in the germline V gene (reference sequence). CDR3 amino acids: CASSDRGYEQYF. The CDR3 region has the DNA TGTGCCAGTTCCGACAGGGGCTACGAGCAGTACTTC.

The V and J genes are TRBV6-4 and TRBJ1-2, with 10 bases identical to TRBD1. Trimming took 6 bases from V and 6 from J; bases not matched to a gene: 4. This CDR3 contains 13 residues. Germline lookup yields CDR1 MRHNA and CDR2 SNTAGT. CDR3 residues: CASSLGTGDGYTF. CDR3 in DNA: TGTGCCAGCAGCCTCGGGACAGGGGATGGCTACACCTTC.

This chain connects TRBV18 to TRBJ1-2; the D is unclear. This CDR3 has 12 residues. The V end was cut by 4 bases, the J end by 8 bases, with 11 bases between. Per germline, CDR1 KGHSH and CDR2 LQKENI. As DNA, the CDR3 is TGTGCCAGCTCACTCGAGGGCGCAGGCTACACCTTC. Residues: CASSLEGAGYTF.

CDR3 sequence (DNA): TGTGCCAGCAGTGGCCGGGACAGGGGGCAGAACGAGCAGTTCTTC. The encoded protein is CASSGRDRGQNEQFF. This rearrangement joins TRBV6-1 to TRBJ2-1; 12 bases fit TRBD1. The V gene's germline CDR1 is MNHNS and CDR2 SASEGT. V was pared by 4 bases and J by 10 bases, with 8 bases of the junction left unmatched. The CDR3 has 15 residues.